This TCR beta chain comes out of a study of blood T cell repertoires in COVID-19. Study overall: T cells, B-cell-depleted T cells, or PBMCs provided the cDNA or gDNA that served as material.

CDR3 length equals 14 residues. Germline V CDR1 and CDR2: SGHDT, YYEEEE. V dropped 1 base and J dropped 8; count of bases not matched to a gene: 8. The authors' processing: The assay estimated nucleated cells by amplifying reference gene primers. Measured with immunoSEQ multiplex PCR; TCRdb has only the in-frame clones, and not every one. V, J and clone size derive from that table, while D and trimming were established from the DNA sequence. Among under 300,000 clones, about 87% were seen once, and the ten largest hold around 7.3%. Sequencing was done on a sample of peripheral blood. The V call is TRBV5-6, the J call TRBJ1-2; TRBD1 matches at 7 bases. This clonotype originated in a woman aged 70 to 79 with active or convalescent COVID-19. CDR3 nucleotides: TGTGCCAGCAGCTTGCCAGGGGGAGGAGGGGGCTACACCTTC. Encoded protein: CASSLPGGGGGYTF.